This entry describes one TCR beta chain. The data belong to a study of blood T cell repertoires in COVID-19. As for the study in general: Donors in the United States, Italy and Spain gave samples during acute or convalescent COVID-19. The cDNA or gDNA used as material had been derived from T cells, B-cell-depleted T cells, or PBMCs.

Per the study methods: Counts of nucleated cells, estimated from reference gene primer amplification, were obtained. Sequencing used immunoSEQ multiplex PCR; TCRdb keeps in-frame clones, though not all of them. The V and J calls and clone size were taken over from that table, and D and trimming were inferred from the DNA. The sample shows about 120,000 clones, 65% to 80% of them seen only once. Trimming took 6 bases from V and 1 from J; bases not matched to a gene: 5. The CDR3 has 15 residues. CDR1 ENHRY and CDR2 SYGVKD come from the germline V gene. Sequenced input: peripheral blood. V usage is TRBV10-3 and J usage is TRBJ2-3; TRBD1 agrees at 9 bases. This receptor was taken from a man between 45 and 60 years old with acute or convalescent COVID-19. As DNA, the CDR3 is TGTGCCATCAGGGAGGGACAGGGAGGCACAGATACGCAGTATTTT. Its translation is CAIREGQGGTDTQYF.